These 27 T cell receptor beta chains share one sample of origin, sequenced in a study of identical twins. TCRdb re-derived calls from the 5' RACE reads in MiXCR, one entry per CDR3 protein. The data hold some 250,000 distinct CDR3 sequences, with 5.5% to 7.5% observed a single time. These data were likewise used in another study, on T cells expressing NK-cell markers.

The sample consisted of CD8+ T cells sorted from blood. These receptors were collected from a woman under 30 in good health.

This clonotype has a handful of counts. The rearrangement uses TRBV7-3 and TRBJ2-7; possibly TRBD2 for D (6 bases). This CDR3 has 15 residues. Germline-derived CDR1 and CDR2 are SGHTA and FQGTGA. Trimming left V 0 bases short and J 3 bases short, with 12 bases between. The CDR3 DNA follows: TGTGCCAGCAGCTTAACCGGAGGGGTTGTCTACGAGCAGTACTTC. The encoded protein is CASSLTGGVVYEQYF.

The chain is built from TRBV6-5 and TRBJ2-3; TRBD2 is a possible D gene (7 bases). CDR1 is MNHEY and CDR2 is SVGAGI in the germline V gene. The CDR3 is 18 amino acids. V was trimmed by 2 bases and J by 2 bases, leaving 20 bases between them. The CDR3 protein is CASSYPSRGAPITDTQYF. The CDR3 nucleotides read TGTGCCAGCAGTTACCCTTCCCGGGGGGCCCCAATCACAGATACGCAGTATTTT.

This clonotype was seen at least ten times. V usage is TRBV7-9 and J usage is TRBJ2-1, with TRBD2 matching over 8 bases. The CDR3 loop spans 15 amino acids. V lost 0 bases, J lost 7 bases, and 5 bases stayed unmatched. Germline-derived CDR1 and CDR2 are SEHNR and FQNEAQ (reference sequence). The CDR3 nucleotides are TGTGCCAGCAGCTTAGCCCCCTCGGGAGGGAATGAGCAGTTCTTC. It translates to CASSLAPSGGNEQFF.

This clonotype was observed at least ten times. The rearrangement joins TRBV11-2 to TRBJ2-7; 7 bases match TRBD2. The germline CDR1 and CDR2 sequences are SGHAT and FQNNGV. The CDR3 has 12 amino acids. After removal of 11 bases from V and 3 bases from J, the junction contained 7 bases not matched to a gene. The chain's CDR3 is CAVRGTNYEQYF. The DNA of the CDR3 is TGTGCCGTTCGCGGGACTAACTACGAGCAGTACTTC.

This clonotype was seen many times. The CDR3 spells CASSFGFEAFF. In nucleotides, the CDR3 is TGTGCCAGCAGCTTCGGGTTCGAAGCTTTCTTT. The chain recombines TRBV7-9 with TRBJ1-1; D gene unclear. The CDR3 is 11 residues long. Germline V gives CDR1 SEHNR, CDR2 FQNEAQ (reference sequence). V was trimmed by 3 bases and J by 8 bases, leaving 7 bases between them.

This clonotype showed up just a few times. The genes are TRBV5-4 and TRBJ1-2; D is perhaps TRBD1 (5 bases). CDR1 is SGHNT and CDR2 is YYREEE in the germline V gene (reference sequence). The CDR3 is 14 amino acids. The V gene lost 5 bases and the J gene lost 4 bases, with 15 bases spanning the gap. CDR3 DNA sequence: TGTGCCAGCAGGGGGACGATGAGAAGCTATGGCTACACCTTC. This gives the protein CASRGTMRSYGYTF.

This clonotype was seen repeatedly, ten times or more. The CDR3 nucleotides read TGTGCCACCAGTGACAGCCTCGAACTGTTTTTT. The encoded protein is CATSDSLELFF. V and J are TRBV15 and TRBJ1-4; the D gene is possibly TRBD1 (5 bases). This CDR3 is built from 11 residues. The germline CDR1 and CDR2 sequences are LNHNV and YYDKDF (reference sequence). The V end was cut by 6 bases, the J end by 12 bases, with 11 bases between.

This sequence joins TRBV21-1 and TRBJ2-2; the table's TRBD2 call for D was not verified on the DNA. TRBV21-1 is termed a pseudogene. The CDR3 has 18 amino acids. CDR3 in DNA: TGTGCCAGCAGCGGGGTAGCGGGAGGCTTAAGGCGGACCGGGGAGCTGTTTTTT. Residues: CASSGVAGGLRRTGELFF.

In its sample, this clonotype was seen a few times. The J gene is TRBJ1-5, the V gene TRBV20-1; D remains ambiguous. There are 14 residues in the CDR3. CDR1 is DFQATT and CDR2 is SNEGSKA in the germline V gene (reference sequence). V lost 2 bases, J lost 2 bases, and 10 bases lay in between. The CDR3 DNA follows: TGCAGTGCTAGACCCACTATGGGCAATCAGCCCCAGCATTTT. Residues: CSARPTMGNQPQHF.

This clonotype has more than one count but fewer than ten. This chain joins TRBV6-2 or TRBV6-3 and TRBJ2-7, with D possibly TRBD1 on 6 matching bases. CDR3 length equals 16 residues. V lost 6 bases and J lost 1, with 19 bases in between. CDR1 is MNHEY, CDR2 SVGEGT, per germline. CDR3 DNA sequence: TGTGCCAGCAGCCCACTAAACAGGGCGGTTTCCTACGAGCAGTACTTC. Translation: CASSPLNRAVSYEQYF.

This rearrangement joins TRBV27 to TRBJ2-4; the D gene is possibly TRBD2 (5 bases). Germline values: CDR1 MNHEY, CDR2 SMNVEV (reference sequence). The CDR3 has 14 residues. The V end was cut by 5 bases, the J end by 2 bases, with 10 bases between. The CDR3 here is CASSPGRTKNIQYF. The CDR3 DNA sequence: TGTGCCAGCAGTCCGGGGAGAACCAAAAACATTCAGTACTTC.

Here the CDR3 reads CSVEDGFGYGYTF. DNA for the CDR3: TGCAGCGTTGAAGATGGGTTTGGGTATGGCTACACCTTC. The chain recombines TRBV29-1 with TRBJ1-2; D ambiguous. CDR1 is SQVTM, CDR2 ANQGSEA, per germline. Between the trimmed V and J ends, which lost 0 bases and 5 bases, there was a span of 10 bases. This CDR3 spans 13 amino acids.

This chain joins TRBV7-8 and TRBJ2-3; D is unresolved. Looked up from germline, CDR1 is SGHVS and CDR2 is FQNEAQ. Trimming stripped 1 base from V and 6 bases from J, with 11 bases between. CDR3 length equals 14 residues. CDR3 region: CASSLEPGSDTQYF. The CDR3 nucleotides are TGTGCCAGCAGCTTAGAGCCAGGAAGCGATACGCAGTATTTT.

In this sample, this clonotype turned up a few times. The chain couples TRBV9 to TRBJ2-3, with TRBD2 identical over 10 bases. Germline assignment: CDR1 SGDLS and CDR2 YYNGEE. V gave up 5 bases and J gave up 2 bases; unmatched junction bases: 11. This CDR3 is built from 17 residues. DNA of the CDR3: TGTGCCAGCAGGCCGGCGGCTAGCGGGAGATACACAGATACGCAGTATTTT. It is translated as CASRPAASGRYTDTQYF.

This clonotype turned up a few times. V usage is TRBV7-9 and J usage is TRBJ2-1, with a tentative D call TRBD2 (6 bases). Germline V gene data show CDR1 as SEHNR and CDR2 as FQNEAQ (reference sequence). The CDR3 runs 17 residues. The V end was cut by 5 bases, the J end by 0 bases, with 17 bases between. CDR3 residues: CASSPAGSGSSYNEQFF. For the CDR3, the DNA is TGTGCCAGCAGCCCCGCGGGGAGCGGAAGCTCCTACAATGAGCAGTTCTTC.

This clonotype showed up many times. The J gene is TRBJ2-1, the V gene TRBV7-8; D gene unclear. V lost 5 bases and J 0 bases, leaving 20 bases between the germline ends. Germline V gives CDR1 SGHVS, CDR2 FQNEAQ. The CDR3 length is 18 residues. CDR3 in amino acids: CASSPRGTYTSSYNEQFF. DNA for the CDR3: TGTGCCAGCAGCCCTAGAGGCACCTACACCAGCTCCTACAATGAGCAGTTCTTC.

This clonotype has more than one count but fewer than ten. The chain joins TRBV7-9 to TRBJ1-2; weak D call: TRBD1 (6 bases). The CDR3 has 15 amino acids. Deletions cut 1 base from V and 1 base from J, with 10 bases between. Germline V gives CDR1 SEHNR, CDR2 FQNEAQ (reference sequence). DNA of the CDR3: TGTGCCAGCAGCTTAGGAAGGGGGATTAACTATGGCTACACCTTC. This sequence encodes CASSLGRGINYGYTF.

This clonotype was seen only a few times. The chain employs TRBV20-1 and TRBJ2-7; D possibly corresponds to TRBD2 (6 bases). The CDR3 is 14 amino acids. The germline V and J ends were trimmed by 1 base and 4 bases, with 14 bases remaining between them. Germline V gives CDR1 DFQATT, CDR2 SNEGSKA (reference sequence). CDR3: CSARGRESLYEQYF. In nucleotides, the CDR3 is TGCAGTGCTAGAGGACGGGAGAGTCTTTACGAGCAGTACTTC.

This clonotype occurred many times. The chain uses TRBV30 and TRBJ2-3, with 9 bases aligning to TRBD1. The CDR3 totals 13 residues. Germline values: CDR1 GTSNPN, CDR2 SVGIG (reference sequence). This CDR3 is CAWGQGWTDTQYF. CDR3 nucleotide sequence: TGTGCTTGGGGACAGGGTTGGACAGATACGCAGTATTTT.

V gene TRBV9 combines with J gene TRBJ2-3, with D perhaps TRBD1 or TRBD2 (5 bases each). Germline lookup yields CDR1 SGDLS and CDR2 YYNGEE. The V end was cut by 3 bases, the J end by 0 bases, with 23 bases between. The CDR3 contains 19 residues. Written as DNA, the CDR3 is TGTGCCAGCAGCGCCTACTACCTAGACGGGACGGACAGCACAGATACGCAGTATTTT. It codes for CASSAYYLDGTDSTDTQYF.

This clonotype has more than one count but fewer than ten. This rearrangement joins TRBV20-1 to TRBJ2-1, with TRBD2 identical over 10 bases. Germline assignment: CDR1 DFQATT and CDR2 SNEGSKA (reference sequence). V lost 2 bases and J lost 2; bases outside the gene matches: 24. The CDR3 covers 22 residues. CDR3 sequence reads: CSARPTAGTSEKALLTYNEQFF. CDR3 nucleotides: TGCAGTGCTAGACCAACGGCCGGGACTAGCGAGAAAGCTCTTCTTACCTACAATGAGCAGTTCTTC.

This clonotype appeared many times. V usage is TRBV7-9 and J usage is TRBJ2-5; 7 positions match TRBD1. Germline CDR1 SEHNR, CDR2 FQNEAQ (reference sequence). The CDR3 extends over 14 amino acids. V was pared by 6 bases and J by 6 bases, with 10 bases of the junction left unmatched. Here the CDR3 DNA reads TGTGCCAGCAGTCGAGCCCAACAGGGGCAGACCCAGTACTTC. As protein: CASSRAQQGQTQYF.

The sample holds many counts of this clonotype. The rearrangement joins TRBV2 to TRBJ2-3; D possibly matches TRBD1 or TRBD2 (6 bases each). The CDR3 is made up of 13 amino acids. Germline V gene sequence: CDR1 SNHLY, CDR2 FYNNEI. V was clipped by 7 bases and J by 7 bases, with 15 bases between them. CDR3 residues: CASTRGLRHTQYF. The DNA for the CDR3 is TGTGCCAGCACCAGGGGACTCCGCCATACGCAGTATTTT.

In its sample, this clonotype was seen many times. The CDR3 sequence is CASSPPQGATTYGYTF. The CDR3 DNA is TGTGCCAGCAGCCCGCCACAGGGGGCGACGACCTATGGCTACACCTTC. The genes are TRBV7-9 and TRBJ1-2; TRBD1 aligns across 9 bases. Germline loops: CDR1 SEHNR, CDR2 FQNEAQ (reference sequence). V gave up 5 bases and J gave up 4 bases; unmatched junction bases: 11. CDR3 length equals 16 residues.

This clonotype appeared many times. V and J are TRBV7-9 and TRBJ2-7; D not certain. Trimming stripped 5 bases from V and 6 bases from J, with 8 bases between. This CDR3 region has 11 residues. Germline values: CDR1 SEHNR, CDR2 FQNEAQ (reference sequence). The CDR3 loop reads CASSTRSEQYF. The CDR3 DNA follows: TGTGCCAGCAGCACGAGAAGCGAGCAGTACTTC.

The V call is TRBV11-2, the J call TRBJ2-1, with D unresolved. Germline-derived CDR1 and CDR2 are SGHAT and FQNNGV. Trimming removed 1 base from V and 5 bases from J, with 12 bases in between. The CDR3 is 15 residues long. CDR3: CASSLVSLSDNEQFF. For the CDR3, the DNA is TGTGCCAGCAGCTTAGTTAGCCTTTCGGACAATGAGCAGTTCTTC. The whole variable domain, filled in from reference TRBV11-2 and TRBJ2-1, reads EAGVAQSPRYKIIEKRQSVAFWCNPISGHATLYWYQQILGQGPKLLIQFQNNGVVDDSQLPKDRFSAERLKGVDSTLKIQPAKLEDSAVYLCASSLVSLSDNEQFFGPGTRLTVL.

The chain uses TRBV6-1 and TRBJ1-1; D is ambiguous. The CDR3 length is 14 residues. The V end was cut by 5 bases, the J end by 3 bases, with 13 bases between. Germline CDR1 is MNHNS and CDR2 is SASEGT. The CDR3 loop is CASSPDNLDTEAFF. The DNA for the CDR3 is TGTGCCAGCAGTCCTGATAACCTGGACACTGAAGCTTTCTTT.